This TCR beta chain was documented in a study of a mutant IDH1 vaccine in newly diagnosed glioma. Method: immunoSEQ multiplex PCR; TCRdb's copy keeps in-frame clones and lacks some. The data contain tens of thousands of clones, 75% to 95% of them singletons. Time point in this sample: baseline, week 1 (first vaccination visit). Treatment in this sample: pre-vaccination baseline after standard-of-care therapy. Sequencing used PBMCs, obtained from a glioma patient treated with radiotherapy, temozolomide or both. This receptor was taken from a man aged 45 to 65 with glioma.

CDR3 nucleotide sequence: TGTGCCAGTAGTAGTCGTCGCAGGGGGCAAGTAATTGACTATGGCTACACCTTC. It translates to CASSSRRRGQVIDYGYTF. The rearrangement links TRBV19 to TRBJ1-2, with 8 bases fitting TRBD1. With V trimmed by 4 bases and J by 3 bases, 16 bases remained unmatched. Per germline, CDR1 LNHDA and CDR2 SQIVND (reference sequence). The CDR3 is made up of 18 amino acids.